The 25 T cell receptor beta chains below were found in one sample sequenced in a study of shared clonotypes between healthy human individuals. The repertoire was sequenced with immunoSEQ multiplex PCR; TCRdb's copy has only in-frame clones and lacks some. The table records approximately 1,500,000 clones, 95% to 97% of them present only once. The sequenced sample was naive CD4+ T cells sorted from blood. Regarding subset: CD45RA+ positively selected. The source of these receptors is a man younger than 40 in good health.

The chain combines TRBV28 with TRBJ1-5; possible D gene TRBD1, 5 bases. CDR1 and CDR2 from the germline V gene are MDHEN and SYDVKM. Deletions cut 3 bases from V and 3 bases from J, with 12 bases between. The CDR3 contains 15 residues. CDR3 DNA: TGTGCCAGCAGTTTGGTTGGGGGGATCAATCAGCCCCAGCATTTT. This gives the protein CASSLVGGINQPQHF.

This chain links TRBV11-2 with TRBJ2-2; 7 positions match TRBD1. The CDR3 totals 14 residues. Trimming cost V 4 bases and J 7 bases; bases outside gene matches: 6. Germline V CDR1 and CDR2: SGHAT, FQNNGV. The CDR3 loop reads CASSSMTGFGELFF. In nucleotides, the CDR3 is TGTGCCAGCAGCTCCATGACAGGGTTCGGGGAGCTGTTTTTT.

This rearrangement joins TRBV30 to TRBJ2-5; 7 nucleotides line up with TRBD1. The CDR3 runs to 15 residues. V trimming: 3 bases; J trimming: 2 bases; junction bases outside the gene matches: 9. Germline CDR1 is GTSNPN and CDR2 is SVGIG (reference sequence). The CDR3 here is CAWSEGTAPQETQYF. CDR3 DNA sequence: TGTGCCTGGAGCGAGGGGACAGCCCCACAAGAGACCCAGTACTTC.

The chain couples TRBV10-3 to TRBJ2-7; no firm D call. Per germline, CDR1 ENHRY and CDR2 SYGVKD. The CDR3 length is 15 residues. Trimming stripped 2 bases from V and 5 bases from J, with 16 bases between. The CDR3 is CAISEIGPSSHEQYF. CDR3 bases: TGTGCCATCAGTGAGATCGGGCCATCGAGCCACGAGCAGTACTTC.

The gene calls are TRBV7-8 and TRBJ2-5; D not certain. The V end lost 5 bases, the J end lost 5 bases, and 9 bases lay between the germline ends. CDR1 SGHVS and CDR2 FQNEAQ come from the germline V gene. The CDR3 spans 12 residues. The chain's CDR3 is CASSPGSETQYF. Written as DNA, the CDR3 is TGTGCCAGCAGCCCAGGATCGGAGACCCAGTACTTC.

This clone has a single count. V is TRBV4-3 and J is TRBJ2-4; a weak D match, TRBD2 (5 bases). The CDR3 runs to 16 residues. V was clipped by 3 bases and J by 3 bases, with 15 bases between them. Germline assignment: CDR1 LGHNA and CDR2 YSLEER. The CDR3 protein is CASSHEARGYKNIQYF. CDR3 DNA: TGCGCCAGCAGCCATGAGGCTAGAGGGTACAAAAACATTCAGTACTTC.

Concerning this clone: The sample contains more than one DNA sequence encoding this CDR3. The rearrangement uses TRBV9 and TRBJ1-1; the D is unclear. Germline V CDR1 and CDR2: SGDLS, YYNGEE. This CDR3 is 15 amino acids long. V was pared by 0 bases and J by 0 bases, with 9 bases between. CDR3 residues: CASSVGVSMNTEAFF. Here the CDR3 DNA reads TGTGCCAGCAGCGTAGGGGTCAGCATGAACACTGAAGCTTTCTTT. Full variable domain (rest looked up from reference TRBV9 and TRBJ1-1): DSGVTQTPKHLITATGQRVTLRCSPRSGDLSVYWYQQSLDQGLQFLIQYYNGEERAKGNILERFSAQQFPDLHSELNLSSLELGDSALYFCASSVGVSMNTEAFFGQGTRLTVV.

As to this clone: Other DNA sequences in this specimen translate into the identical CDR3. The rearrangement joins TRBV5-1 to TRBJ2-7, with 10 bases aligning to TRBD2. Trimming took 0 bases from V and 2 from J; bases not matched to a gene: 2. The CDR3 has 15 amino acids. Looked up from germline, CDR1 is SGHRS and CDR2 is YFSETQ. The CDR3 coding sequence is TGCGCCAGCAGCTTGGCAGCGGGAGGGCCCTACGAGCAGTACTTC. Protein sequence: CASSLAAGGPYEQYF.

This chain connects TRBV5-1 to TRBJ2-3; the match to TRBD2 covers 8 bases. V shed 10 bases and J 4 bases; nucleotides not matched to a gene: 11. The CDR3 runs 14 residues. Germline CDR1 is SGHRS and CDR2 is YFSETQ. CDR3: CAAASGSSADTQYF. CDR3 nucleotide sequence: TGCGCCGCCGCCAGCGGGAGTAGCGCAGATACGCAGTATTTT.

Comments on this clone: This specimen includes other DNA sequences encoding the same CDR3. The genes are TRBV9 and TRBJ1-1; D unresolved. The CDR3 covers 13 residues. V gave up 0 bases and J gave up 2 bases, with 5 bases separating them. CDR1 is SGDLS and CDR2 is YYNGEE in the germline V gene. The CDR3 here is CASSVVVNTEAFF. CDR3 nucleotides: TGTGCCAGCAGCGTAGTAGTAAACACTGAAGCTTTCTTT.

The rearrangement links TRBV2 to TRBJ1-5; D might be TRBD1 (5 bases). V lost 6 bases to trimming and J lost 3 bases, with 12 bases between them. This CDR3 has 14 residues. Germline CDR1 reads SNHLY; CDR2 reads FYNNEI. CDR3 DNA: TGTGCCAGCAGAGATAGACAGCTCAATCAGCCCCAGCATTTT. Translating it yields CASRDRQLNQPQHF.

The chain couples TRBV9 to TRBJ2-2; D remains ambiguous. Deletions cut 0 bases from V and 4 bases from J, with 7 bases between. Germline values: CDR1 SGDLS, CDR2 YYNGEE. CDR3 length equals 14 residues. CDR3 residues: CASSVAVGTGELFF. In DNA, the CDR3 is TGTGCCAGCAGCGTAGCCGTTGGCACCGGGGAGCTGTTTTTT.

V is TRBV2 and J is TRBJ2-3; 8 bases match TRBD2. V shed 6 bases and J 6 bases; nucleotides not matched to a gene: 11. This CDR3 comprises 15 residues. The V gene's germline CDR1 is SNHLY and CDR2 FYNNEI. The CDR3 DNA reads as TGTGCCAGCAGAGCAACCGGGACTAGTCGGGATACGCAGTATTTT. It translates to CASRATGTSRDTQYF.

J is TRBJ2-2 and V is TRBV12-5, with D maybe TRBD1 (6 bases). The germline V and J ends were trimmed by 2 bases and 8 bases, with 9 bases remaining between them. The CDR3 loop spans 13 amino acids. Germline CDR1 and CDR2: LGHNT and FRNRAP. CDR3 residues: CASGLTTGGELFF. The CDR3 bases are TGTGCTAGTGGTTTGACTACAGGGGGGGAGCTGTTTTTT.

CDR3 region: CASTPLAGLNTGELFF. CDR3 nucleotide sequence: TGCGCCAGCACGCCCCTAGCGGGGCTGAACACCGGGGAGCTGTTTTTT. This rearrangement joins TRBV5-1 to TRBJ2-2; TRBD2 agrees at 9 bases. The ends lost 6 bases at V and 1 base at J; junction bases unmatched: 7. CDR1 SGHRS and CDR2 YFSETQ come from the germline V gene. The CDR3 covers 16 residues.

V usage is TRBV2 and J usage is TRBJ1-2; maybe TRBD1 (5 bases). Trimming left V 7 bases short and J 3 bases short, with 12 bases between. Germline V lookup: CDR1 SNHLY, CDR2 FYNNEI. The CDR3 is 13 amino acids. CDR3 sequence (DNA): TGTGCCAGCATTGGGGGGGATTACTATGGCTACACCTTC. This gives the protein CASIGGDYYGYTF.

This chain connects TRBV5-1 to TRBJ1-1, with no clear D. The CDR3 contains 15 residues. Trimming cost V 0 bases and J 2 bases, with 11 bases left between them. CDR1 is SGHRS, CDR2 YFSETQ, per germline. CDR3 region: CASSLESQINTEAFF. The CDR3 nucleotides read TGCGCCAGCAGCTTGGAAAGCCAGATTAACACTGAAGCTTTCTTT. Variable domain in full (rest from reference TRBV5-1 and TRBJ1-1): KAGVTQTPRYLIKTRGQQVTLSCSPISGHRSVSWYQQTPGQGLQFLFEYFSETQRNKGNFPGRFSGRQFSNSRSEMNVSTLELGDSALYLCASSLESQINTEAFFGQGTRLTVV.

The V gene is TRBV2, the J gene TRBJ1-1; no firm D call. The CDR3 spans 14 residues. V was cut by 9 bases and J by 1 base, with 15 bases left in between. The germline V gene has CDR1 SNHLY and CDR2 FYNNEI. CDR3 in DNA: TGTGCCAGTGGCATTTTGGAGGGGAACACTGAAGCTTTCTTT. This gives the protein CASGILEGNTEAFF.

The genes are TRBV6-5 and TRBJ2-7; possible D gene TRBD2, 7 bases. Between the trimmed V and J ends, which lost 8 bases and 1 base, there was a span of 15 bases. The length of the CDR3 is 14 residues. The germline CDR1 and CDR2 sequences are MNHEY and SVGAGI. CDR3 region: CASARGAMSYEQYF. The DNA for the CDR3 is TGTGCCAGCGCACGGGGGGCGATGTCCTACGAGCAGTACTTC.

J is TRBJ2-1 and V is TRBV6-5, with a possible D match to TRBD1 (7 bases). Trimming took off 1 base at V and 5 bases at J, with 15 bases between the two ends. The CDR3 covers 16 residues. CDR1 is MNHEY and CDR2 is SVGAGI in the germline V gene. The CDR3 bases are TGTGCCAGCAGTTACTTAGCAGGGGGGCGAAACAATGAGCAGTTCTTC. Translating gives CASSYLAGGRNNEQFF.

This chain links TRBV28 with TRBJ2-7; 7 nucleotides align to TRBD1. The germline V gene has CDR1 MDHEN and CDR2 SYDVKM. The J segment lost 2 bases and the V segment lost 5 bases, leaving 9 bases of the junction unmatched. The CDR3 consists of 15 residues. The CDR3 loop is CASSITTGIPYEQYF. The CDR3 bases are TGTGCCAGCAGTATCACGACAGGGATTCCCTACGAGCAGTACTTC.

V gene TRBV7-9 combines with J gene TRBJ2-1; 10 nucleotides agree with TRBD2. CDR3 length: 15 residues. Trimming cost V 4 bases and J 8 bases; bases outside gene matches: 8. Germline V lookup: CDR1 SEHNR, CDR2 FQNEAQ (reference sequence). CDR3 region: CASSSAGGPWDEQFF. For the CDR3, the DNA is TGTGCCAGCAGCTCAGCGGGAGGGCCTTGGGATGAGCAGTTCTTC. The full variable domain, completed using reference TRBV7-9 and TRBJ2-1, is DTGVSQNPRHKITKRGQNVTFRCDPISEHNRLYWYRQTLGQGPEFLTYFQNEAQLEKSRLLSDRFSAERPKGSFSTLEIQRTEQGDSAMYLCASSSAGGPWDEQFFGPGTRLTVL.

This clone was detected only once. The genes are TRBV29-1 and TRBJ2-1; TRBD2 matches at 13 bases. V was clipped by 6 bases and J by 9 bases; unmatched bases: 11. The CDR3 spans 15 residues. The germline CDR1 and CDR2 sequences are SQVTM and ANQGSEA. CDR3 coding DNA: TGCAGCGTCCTACTACTAGCGGGGGGGGATAGTGAGCAGTTCTTC. Amino acid sequence: CSVLLLAGGDSEQFF.

The rearrangement uses TRBV27 and TRBJ2-1; 9 positions match TRBD1. Trimming took 5 bases from V and 7 from J; bases not matched to a gene: 18. The length of the CDR3 is 18 residues. Germline CDR1 and CDR2: MNHEY and SMNVEV (reference sequence). The CDR3 bases are TGTGCCAGCAGTCGGTTCCACACGCCGGGACAGGGCTTGAATGAGCAGTTCTTC. It is translated as CASSRFHTPGQGLNEQFF.

V usage is TRBV5-6 and J usage is TRBJ1-5; TRBD1 matches 7 bases. This CDR3 has 14 amino acids. Germline CDR1 is SGHDT and CDR2 is YYEEEE. J was trimmed by 6 bases and V by 3 bases; bases with no gene match: 6. DNA for the CDR3: TGTGCCAGCAGCTCTACAGGGGAGCCTCAGCCCCAGCATTTT. It codes for CASSSTGEPQPQHF.